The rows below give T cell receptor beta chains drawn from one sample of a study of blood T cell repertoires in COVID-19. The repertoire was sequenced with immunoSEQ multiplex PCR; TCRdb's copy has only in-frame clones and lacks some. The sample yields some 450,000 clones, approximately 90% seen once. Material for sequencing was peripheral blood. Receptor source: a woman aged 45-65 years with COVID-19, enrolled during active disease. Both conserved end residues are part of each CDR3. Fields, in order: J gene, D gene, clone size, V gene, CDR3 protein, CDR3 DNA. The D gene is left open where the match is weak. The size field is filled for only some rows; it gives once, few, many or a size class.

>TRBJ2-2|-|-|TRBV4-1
CASSPRFGELFF
TGCGCCAGCAGCCCCCGTTTCGGGGAGCTGTTTTTT
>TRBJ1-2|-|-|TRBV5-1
CASSPRGNYGYTF
TGCGCCAGCAGCCCAAGGGGGAACTATGGCTACACCTTC
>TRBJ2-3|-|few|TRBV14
CASSQDFRGTDTQYF
TGTGCCAGCAGCCAAGATTTCCGGGGCACAGATACGCAGTATTTT
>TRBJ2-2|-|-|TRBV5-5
CASSLVPGANTGELFF
TGTGCCAGCAGCTTGGTTCCGGGGGCGAACACCGGGGAGCTGTTTTTT
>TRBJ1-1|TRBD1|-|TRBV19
CASSIDPWDRGTEAFF
TGTGCCAGTAGTATAGACCCATGGGACAGGGGTACTGAAGCTTTCTTT
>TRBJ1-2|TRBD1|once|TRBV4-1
CASSHPPKGGMGYTF
TGCGCCAGCAGCCACCCCCCCAAAGGGGGCATGGGCTACACCTTC
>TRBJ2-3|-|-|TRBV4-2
CASQGGDTQYF
TGTGCCAGCCAGGGCGGAGATACGCAGTATTTT
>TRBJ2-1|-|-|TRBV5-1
CASSTQYNEQFF
TGCGCCAGCAGCACCCAGTACAATGAGCAGTTCTTC
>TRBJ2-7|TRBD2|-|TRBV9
CASSVAGGFNEQYF
TGTGCCAGCAGCGTAGCCGGGGGGTTCAACGAGCAGTACTTC
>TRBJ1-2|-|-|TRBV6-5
CASFAVESGYTF
TGTGCCAGTTTTGCCGTGGAGTCGGGCTACACCTTC
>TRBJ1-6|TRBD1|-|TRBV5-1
CASSDRQGEVSPLHF
TGCGCCAGCAGCGACCGACAGGGGGAGGTTTCACCCCTCCACTTT
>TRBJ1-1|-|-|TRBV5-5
CASSLGDKNTEAFF
TGTGCCAGCAGCTTGGGGGACAAGAACACTGAAGCTTTCTTT
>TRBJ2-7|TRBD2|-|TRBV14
CASSQDYTGGTEQYF
TGTGCCAGCAGCCAAGATTATACGGGAGGGACCGAGCAGTACTTC
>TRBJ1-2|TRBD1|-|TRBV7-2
CASSLTPISGGYGYTF
TGTGCCAGCAGCTTAACCCCTATCTCAGGGGGCTATGGCTACACCTTC
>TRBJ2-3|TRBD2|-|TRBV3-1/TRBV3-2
CASSQNSGGSTDTQYF
TGTGCCAGCAGCCAAAATAGCGGGGGTTCCACAGATACGCAGTATTTT
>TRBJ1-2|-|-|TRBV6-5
CASSWAGVQSSYGYTF
TGTGCCAGCAGTTGGGCAGGGGTACAGTCAAGCTATGGCTACACCTTC
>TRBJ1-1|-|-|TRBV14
CASSQDINTEAFF
TGTGCCAGCAGCCAAGACATTAACACTGAAGCTTTCTTT
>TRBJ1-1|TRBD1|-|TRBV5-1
CASSWDRGNTEAFF
TGCGCCAGCAGCTGGGACAGGGGGAACACTGAAGCTTTCTTT
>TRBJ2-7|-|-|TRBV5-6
CASSLGYGSYEQYF
TGTGCCAGCAGCTTGGGTTACGGCTCCTACGAGCAGTACTTC